The 8 T cell receptor beta chains listed next were all sequenced from one sample in a study of blood T cells in healthy people across ages. Through a sample-barcoded 5' primer and a J-beta primer mix, a second PCR was run for about 6 to 11 cycles. TCRdb reprocessed the 5' RACE reads via MiXCR and lists one record per CDR3 protein. The top ten hold roughly 20% of the sample, which has hundreds of thousands of distinct CDR3 sequences, about 45% seen once. The material sequenced was blood. The origin of the receptors is an elderly man in good health.

The V call is TRBV24-1, the J call TRBJ2-5, with 7 bases that match TRBD1. Trimming at V came to 4 bases and at J to 2 bases, leaving 6 bases not matched to a gene. The CDR3 loop spans 15 amino acids. Germline-derived CDR1 and CDR2 are KGHDR and SFDVKD. The CDR3 bases are TGTGCCACCAGTGACCGCCGGGGACAGCAAGAGACCCAGTACTTC. It specifies CATSDRRGQQETQYF.

This clonotype was found a few times. The genes are TRBV10-1 and TRBJ2-1; 8 nucleotides match TRBD1. The CDR3 consists of 20 residues. V dropped 0 bases and J dropped 6; count of bases not matched to a gene: 19. Germline-derived CDR1 and CDR2 are WNHNN and SYGVQD (reference sequence). CDR3 protein: CASSESRMELGQVSINEQFF. Here the CDR3 DNA reads TGCGCCAGCAGTGAGTCGAGGATGGAGTTGGGACAGGTATCAATCAATGAGCAGTTCTTC.

This clonotype has more than one count but fewer than ten. The V gene is TRBV20-1, the J gene TRBJ2-1, with 7 nucleotides matching TRBD2. The V gene end was trimmed by 5 bases and the J gene end by 3 bases; junction bases not matched to a gene: 10. Germline V gene data show CDR1 as DFQATT and CDR2 as SNEGSKA (reference sequence). This CDR3 has 15 amino acids. The CDR3: CSADPSGTFYNEQFF. As DNA, the CDR3 is TGCAGTGCTGATCCGAGCGGGACTTTCTACAATGAGCAGTTCTTC.

The chain has TRBV20-1 and TRBJ2-3, with 11 positions matching TRBD2. From germline, CDR1 is DFQATT and CDR2 SNEGSKA (reference sequence). This CDR3 comprises 13 residues. V was clipped by 3 bases and J by 8 bases; unmatched bases: 4. The CDR3 loop reads CSASWLAGGTQYF. For the CDR3, the DNA is TGCAGTGCTAGTTGGCTAGCGGGGGGTACGCAGTATTTT.

The V and J genes are TRBV24-1 and TRBJ2-7; D not resolved. This CDR3 spans 12 amino acids. Germline assignment: CDR1 KGHDR and CDR2 SFDVKD. V shed 1 base and J shed 5 bases, with 5 bases lying between them. The CDR3 loop reads CATSDFGHEQYF. DNA of the CDR3: TGTGCCACCAGTGATTTCGGCCACGAGCAGTACTTC.

Of note for this clonotype: A read error may explain this, as a much larger clone is one base away. This chain links TRBV7-9 with TRBJ1-5; D gene unclear. CDR1 is SEHNR, CDR2 FQNEAQ, per germline (reference sequence). The CDR3 sequence is 16 residues long. The DNA for the CDR3 is TGTGCCAGCAGCTTAGATGTCCCTCGAGGCAATCAGCCCCGGCATTTT. Residues: CASSLDVPRGNQPRHF.

This clonotype was observed many times. This chain uses TRBV5-6 with TRBJ1-1; D gene unclear. CDR3 length equals 12 residues. The germline V gene has CDR1 SGHDT and CDR2 YYEEEE. V dropped 4 bases and J dropped 7 bases, with 11 bases sitting between them. The CDR3 spells CASSELGGEAFF. CDR3 nucleotides: TGTGCCAGCAGCGAACTTGGTGGTGAAGCTTTCTTT.

The V and J genes are TRBV6-2 or TRBV6-3 and TRBJ2-3, with a possible D match to TRBD2 (5 bases). The CDR3 is 15 residues long. Per the germline V gene, CDR1 is MNHEY and CDR2 is SVGEGT. V dropped 2 bases and J dropped 0 bases, with 9 bases sitting between them. This CDR3 reads CASSYEGTSTDTQYF. The CDR3, as DNA: TGTGCCAGCAGTTACGAGGGAACTAGCACAGATACGCAGTATTTT.